Below are 20 T cell receptor beta chains sequenced from a single sample in a study of blood T cell repertoires in COVID-19. Here immunoSEQ multiplex PCR was the method, and the copy in TCRdb shows in-frame clones only, minus some. This sample has about 40,000 clones; roughly 90% occur once, and the top ten carry roughly a tenth. The sequenced sample was peripheral blood. The receptors shown here come from a woman at least 80 years old with active COVID-19.

The chain employs TRBV19 and TRBJ1-5; TRBD1 matches 8 bases. The CDR3 totals 16 residues. Germline CDR1 LNHDA, CDR2 SQIVND (reference sequence). After removal of 5 bases from V and 2 bases from J, the junction contained 8 bases not matched to a gene. The CDR3 DNA follows: TGTGCCAGTAGTGTTGCTGGACAGGGCGGCAATCAGCCCCAGCATTTT. Translated: CASSVAGQGGNQPQHF.

The chain combines TRBV6-2 or TRBV6-3 with TRBJ2-1; D is possibly TRBD1 (6 bases). CDR1 and CDR2 from the germline V gene are MNHEY and SVGEGT. Deletions cut 1 base from V and 16 bases from J, with 17 bases between. This CDR3 contains 13 residues. CDR3 in amino acids: CASSYLYREIGFF. For the CDR3, the DNA is TGTGCCAGCAGTTACTTGTACAGGGAAATAGGATTCTTC.

J is TRBJ2-7 and V is TRBV28; TRBD2 aligns across 11 bases. Germline CDR1 MDHEN, CDR2 SYDVKM. The trim removed 7 bases at V and 4 bases at J, leaving 12 bases unmatched. The CDR3 contains 16 residues. The CDR3 sequence: CASTGLAGRKGYEQYF. Written as DNA, the CDR3 is TGTGCCAGCACCGGACTAGCGGGCCGGAAGGGGTACGAGCAGTACTTC.

The V call is TRBV18, the J call TRBJ1-1, with 11 bases identical to TRBD1. Germline assignment: CDR1 KGHSH and CDR2 LQKENI. The CDR3 extends over 17 amino acids. The V segment lost 0 bases and the J segment 5 bases; nucleotides outside the gene matches: 8. DNA of the CDR3: TGTGCCAGCTCACCACCAAGGACAGGGGGCGTGTGGACTGAAGCTTTCTTT. Encoded protein: CASSPPRTGGVWTEAFF.

The chain uses TRBV4-3 and TRBJ2-3; the D gene is possibly TRBD2 (5 bases). CDR1 and CDR2 (germline): LGHNA, YSLEER. V dropped 0 bases and J dropped 2 bases, with 15 bases sitting between them. CDR3 size: 17 residues. In DNA, the CDR3 is TGCGCCAGCAGCCAAGATAAAGGAGGCTGGATCACAGATACGCAGTATTTT. Amino acids: CASSQDKGGWITDTQYF.

The chain joins TRBV5-6 to TRBJ1-3; 10 nucleotides align to TRBD1. CDR1 SGHDT and CDR2 YYEEEE come from the germline V gene. The CDR3 loop spans 17 amino acids. The ends lost 2 bases at V and 4 bases at J; junction bases unmatched: 9. The CDR3 protein is CASSLDRGTGVGNTIYF. CDR3 DNA sequence: TGTGCCAGCAGCTTAGACCGTGGGACAGGGGTCGGAAACACCATATATTTT.

This sequence joins TRBV7-2 and TRBJ1-2, with 7 nucleotides matching TRBD1. The CDR3 totals 15 residues. After removal of 2 bases from V and 0 bases from J, the junction contained 3 bases not matched to a gene. The germline V gene has CDR1 SGHTA and CDR2 FQGNSA. The CDR3, as DNA: TGTGCCAGCAGCTTACCCGGGACAGCTAACTATGGCTACACCTTC. It translates to CASSLPGTANYGYTF.

This chain joins TRBV11-2 and TRBJ1-2; no clear D. Germline CDR1 and CDR2: SGHAT and FQNNGV. The ends were cut back, 0 bases at V and 3 bases at J, with 8 bases in the middle. The CDR3 length is 14 residues. For the CDR3, the DNA is TGTGCCAGCAGCTTAGAGGTGGCGGACTATGGCTACACCTTC. This translates into CASSLEVADYGYTF. The full variable domain, its missing parts supplied by reference TRBV11-2 and TRBJ1-2, is EAGVAQSPRYKIIEKRQSVAFWCNPISGHATLYWYQQILGQGPKLLIQFQNNGVVDDSQLPKDRFSAERLKGVDSTLKIQPAKLEDSAVYLCASSLEVADYGYTFGSGTRLTVV.

The chain couples TRBV6-5 to TRBJ2-5, with D tentatively TRBD2 (5 bases). Germline loops: CDR1 MNHEY, CDR2 SVGAGI. This CDR3 comprises 14 residues. Trimming shortened V by 4 bases and J by 1 base, and 10 bases separated the two germline ends. CDR3 region: CASSSWEPQETQYF. The CDR3 coding sequence is TGTGCCAGCAGTTCCTGGGAGCCCCAAGAGACCCAGTACTTC.

The chain recombines TRBV30 with TRBJ2-5; 9 positions match TRBD2. The CDR3 loop spans 16 amino acids. V lost 3 bases to trimming and J lost 4 bases; unmatched junction nucleotides: 12. Germline V gives CDR1 GTSNPN, CDR2 SVGIG (reference sequence). The CDR3 DNA follows: TGTGCCTGGAGCAAGTCTAGCGGGGACCAGGGAGAGACCCAGTACTTC. Its translation: CAWSKSSGDQGETQYF.

This clone was found once. In DNA, the CDR3 is TGTGCCAGCGGAGCAGGGGGCTATAGTCAGCCCCAGCATTTT. This sequence encodes CASGAGGYSQPQHF. The rearrangement uses TRBV5-8 and TRBJ1-5; 8 bases map to TRBD1. Germline V lookup: CDR1 SGHTS, CDR2 YDEGEE. Trimming cost V 7 bases and J 6 bases; bases outside gene matches: 9. The CDR3 loop spans 14 amino acids.

The chain employs TRBV7-2 and TRBJ2-3, with D perhaps TRBD1 (6 bases). V was clipped by 4 bases and J by 6 bases, with 8 bases between them. The CDR3 sequence is 12 residues long. Germline lookup yields CDR1 SGHTA and CDR2 FQGNSA. The CDR3 DNA follows: TGTGCCAGCAGCTACAGGGACGATACGCAGTATTTT. This sequence encodes CASSYRDDTQYF.

J is TRBJ1-5 and V is TRBV3-1 (or the pseudogene TRBV3-2), with D unclear. Germline assignment: CDR1 LGHDT and CDR2 YNNKEL (reference sequence). This CDR3 comprises 13 residues. V was pared by 1 base and J by 10 bases, with 11 bases between. This CDR3 is CASSQVQSAPQHF. CDR3 coding DNA: TGTGCCAGCAGCCAAGTACAGAGTGCCCCCCAGCATTTT.

The V gene is TRBV18, the J gene TRBJ2-7; D might be TRBD2 (5 bases). V shed 3 bases and J shed 3 bases, with 12 bases lying between them. CDR3 size: 14 residues. The germline CDR1 and CDR2 sequences are KGHSH and LQKENI. The CDR3 sequence: CASSPAGRSYEQYF. The CDR3 bases are TGTGCCAGCTCACCTGCGGGCCGCAGCTACGAGCAGTACTTC.

The sample holds one count of this clone. The CDR3 DNA sequence: TGTGCCAGTACTCTGCAGGGTGGGTACACCGGGGAGCTGTTTTTT. As protein: CASTLQGGYTGELFF. The chain combines TRBV19 with TRBJ2-2, with a weak D call TRBD1 (5 bases). This CDR3 has 15 amino acids. The ends were cut back, 7 bases at V and 3 bases at J, with 15 bases in the middle. Per the germline V gene, CDR1 is LNHDA and CDR2 is SQIVND (reference sequence).

The chain couples TRBV4-3 to TRBJ2-7, with a weak D call TRBD1 (6 bases). The V gene's germline CDR1 is LGHNA and CDR2 YSLEER. The germline V and J ends were trimmed by 0 bases and 3 bases, with 18 bases remaining between them. This CDR3 region has 17 residues. CDR3 region: CASSQDLHRDISYEQYF. In nucleotides, the CDR3 is TGCGCCAGCAGCCAAGATCTTCACCGGGACATAAGCTACGAGCAGTACTTC.

The chain employs TRBV30 and TRBJ1-2, with D tentatively TRBD1 (6 bases). This CDR3 region has 13 residues. Trimming cost V 3 bases and J 4 bases, with 12 bases left between them. Germline-derived CDR1 and CDR2 are GTSNPN and SVGIG (reference sequence). CDR3 residues: CAWSEDSFYGYTF. CDR3 bases: TGTGCCTGGAGCGAGGACAGCTTCTATGGCTACACCTTC. Filled out from reference TRBV30 and TRBJ1-2, the complete variable domain reads SQTIHQWPATLVQPVGSPLSLECTVEGTSNPNLYWYRQAAGRGLQLLFYSVGIGQISSEVPQNLSASRPQDRQFILSSKKLLLSDSGFYLCAWSEDSFYGYTFGSGTRLTVV.

The chain is built from TRBV4-3 and TRBJ1-4, with D possibly TRBD1 on 5 matching bases. V dropped 0 bases and J dropped 4 bases, with 12 bases sitting between them. The germline gives CDR1 LGHNA, CDR2 YSLEER. The CDR3 contains 16 residues. The CDR3 spells CASSQDLIRDNEKLFF. The CDR3, as DNA: TGCGCCAGCAGCCAAGATTTAATCAGGGATAATGAAAAACTGTTTTTT.

V and J are TRBV20-1 and TRBJ2-1; the D gene is possibly TRBD2 (6 bases). The CDR3 is 15 amino acids. V shed 3 bases and J shed 8 bases, with 20 bases lying between them. Germline CDR1 is DFQATT and CDR2 is SNEGSKA (reference sequence). The DNA for the CDR3 is TGCAGTGCTAGTGCCAGGTCGGCTAGCGTCGATGAGCAGTTCTTC. This encodes CSASARSASVDEQFF.

The chain employs TRBV28 and TRBJ2-7, with 9 bases lining up with TRBD1. CDR3 length: 15 residues. Germline values: CDR1 MDHEN, CDR2 SYDVKM. Trimming took 2 bases from V and 4 from J; bases not matched to a gene: 6. The CDR3 DNA is TGTGCCAGCAGTTTACCCGGGACAGGGAGATACGAGCAGTACTTC. Translation gives CASSLPGTGRYEQYF.